The subject of this entry is one TCR beta chain. The antigen is not known. The entry originates in a study of T cell repertoires in cytomegalovirus infection. The wider study: Used in the study were CMV epitopes, some recently identified and HLA-C-restricted, others well-studied and HLA-B-restricted. CMV infection together with matching HLA type was indicated by public TCR beta signatures. Study-level findings and limits: People with CMV and the relevant HLA were identified by cumulative public TCR beta family frequency. HLA-C-restricted CMV clonotypes gave the most frequent clonotype in two of eight donors.

A single record per CDR3 protein comes from TCRdb applying MiXCR to the reads. The repertoire has about 830,000 distinct CDR3 sequences, around a third of them found once; the top ten carry roughly an eighth. The CDR3 sequence is 15 residues long. The germline V gene has CDR1 SGHVS and CDR2 FNYEAQ. Trimming pared 5 bases from V and 3 bases from J, leaving 16 bases between. The receptor's source is a human donor in good health (CMV status not recorded). Some clones in this sample may be carry-over from other donors' samples. The sample was cultured CD8+ T cells from PBMCs, taken from culture after CMV antigen stimulation. This chain connects TRBV7-6 to TRBJ1-2, with D perhaps TRBD1 (5 bases). CDR3 residues: CASSDREGRDYGYTF. The CDR3 coding sequence is TGTGCCAGCAGCGACCGCGAGGGGCGCGACTATGGCTACACCTTC.